These T cell receptor beta chains were read from a single sample in a study of blood T cells in healthy people across ages. One entry per CDR3 protein, called by TCRdb with MiXCR from the 5' RACE reads. The table records 800,000 or so distinct CDR3 sequences, about 45% of them present only once. Sequenced input: blood. The receptors derive from an elderly man in good health. Both conserved end residues are part of each CDR3. The D gene is left open where the match is weak. The size of a clone is reported for some rows only, either as once, few or many, or as a class for expanded clones.

.	TRBJ2-1	.	TRBV29-1	16	TGCAGCGTTGTACCAGACGCAGGGATTCCCTACAATGAGCAGTTCTTC	CSVVPDAGIPYNEQFF
.	TRBJ2-7	.	TRBV30	10	TGTGCCTGGAAGGACAACGAGCAGTACTTC	CAWKDNEQYF
.	TRBJ1-2	.	TRBV7-2	15	TGTGCCAGCAGCTTATCTTCCTTCGAGGGCTATGGCTACACCTTC	CASSLSSFEGYGYTF
.	TRBJ2-5	.	TRBV5-1	15	TGCGCCAGCAGCTTGCTTGATTTTAGCCAAGAGACCCAGTACTTC	CASSLLDFSQETQYF
once	TRBJ2-7	TRBD2	TRBV7-2	14	TGTGCCAGCAGCTCTCAGCGGGATACCTACGAGCAGTACTTC	CASSSQRDTYEQYF
.	TRBJ2-1	TRBD2	TRBV19	16	TGTGCCAGTCGGACTAGCGGGAGGGCCTCCTACAATGAGCAGTTCTTC	CASRTSGRASYNEQFF
once	TRBJ2-1	TRBD2	TRBV5-1	14	TGCGCCAGCAACCTAGGGACTAGCTTCAATGAGCAGTTCTTC	CASNLGTSFNEQFF
.	TRBJ2-1	TRBD2	TRBV5-1	15	TGCGCCAGCAGACAAGGACTAGCGGGAGGGCCGGGGCAGTTCTTC	CASRQGLAGGPGQFF
many	TRBJ2-4	TRBD1	TRBV7-2	13	TGTGCCAGCAGCCCTGACAGGGTAAACATTCAGTACTTC	CASSPDRVNIQYF
few	TRBJ1-5	.	TRBV2	15	TGTGCCAGCAGTGAAGCATCGGGGTACGGTCAGCCCCAGCATTTT	CASSEASGYGQPQHF
.	TRBJ2-3	.	TRBV6-2/TRBV6-3	14	TGTGCCAGCAGTTACCGACAAGACACAGATACGCAGTATTTT	CASSYRQDTDTQYF
.	TRBJ2-1	TRBD2	TRBV6-2/TRBV6-3	17	TGTGCCAGCAGTTACTGGGAGACTAGCGAGAGTTACAATGAGCAGTTCTTC	CASSYWETSESYNEQFF
few	TRBJ2-7	.	TRBV5-6	13	TGTGCCAGCAGCGTTCTACAGAGAGGCGAGCAGTACTTC	CASSVLQRGEQYF
.	TRBJ1-5	.	TRBV20-1	14	TGCAGTGTTATGGCTGGCAGGGACAATCAGCCCCAGCATTTT	CSVMAGRDNQPQHF
.	TRBJ1-2	.	TRBV27	12	TGTACCAGCGCGGGGGGCGCCTATGGCTACACCTTC	CTSAGGAYGYTF
.	TRBJ2-5	.	TRBV7-9	13	TGTGCCAGCATCAATCCGACCCAAGAGACCCAGTACTTC	CASINPTQETQYF
.	TRBJ2-1	TRBD2	TRBV4-2	18	TGTGCCAGCAGCCAAGACCCGGGACGAGCGGGGGCCCACAATGAGCAGTTCTTC	CASSQDPGRAGAHNEQFF